This entry lists 26 T cell receptor beta chains sequenced from one sample in a study of cytomegalovirus exposure and HLA in healthy donors. Clones were read by immunoSEQ multiplex PCR, and TCRdb kept only the in-frame ones, dropping some. The sample holds 55,000 to 80,000 clones, approximately 94% seen once. Sequenced: PBMCs. These receptors were obtained from a man between 18 and 35 years old in good health and CMV-seropositive.

The chain uses TRBV4-1 and TRBJ2-6; TRBD1 matches at 10 bases. This CDR3 spans 22 amino acids. CDR1 MGHRA and CDR2 YSYEKL come from the germline V gene. V dropped 2 bases and J dropped 3; count of bases not matched to a gene: 19. CDR3 protein: CASSQPRGLPGQGKDGANVLTF. The CDR3 region has the DNA TGCGCCAGCAGCCAACCCAGAGGCCTTCCGGGACAGGGGAAGGATGGGGCCAACGTCCTGACTTTC.

The chain joins TRBV2 to TRBJ1-5; 9 nucleotides align to TRBD1. Germline values: CDR1 SNHLY, CDR2 FYNNEI. With V trimmed by 8 bases and J by 0 bases, 2 bases remained unmatched. The CDR3 is 14 residues long. CDR3 bases: TGTGCCAGCGGGGACAGGGCTAGCAATCAGCCCCAGCATTTT. Translated, it gives CASGDRASNQPQHF.

J is TRBJ1-3 and V is TRBV7-9, with D possibly matching TRBD1 (5 bases). The germline CDR1 and CDR2 sequences are SEHNR and FQNEAQ (reference sequence). The ends were cut back, 3 bases at V and 4 bases at J, with 16 bases in the middle. The CDR3 consists of 16 residues. The CDR3, as DNA: TGTGCCAGCAGCTTGGTACAGGCGTCCTTGGGAAACACCATATATTTT. Its translation is CASSLVQASLGNTIYF.

The chain couples TRBV5-3 to TRBJ2-7; a possible D gene is TRBD1 (5 bases). TRBV5-3 is noted as an ORF with a role that remains uncertain. The CDR3 spans 17 residues. Trimming stripped 0 bases from V and 4 bases from J, with 20 bases between. The chain's CDR3 is CARSLGFSVQAGYEQYF. The CDR3, as DNA: TGTGCCAGAAGCTTGGGTTTCTCCGTGCAGGCAGGGTACGAGCAGTACTTC.

This chain connects TRBV7-9 to TRBJ2-1, with D maybe TRBD1 (6 bases). The CDR3 extends over 17 amino acids. From germline, CDR1 is SEHNR and CDR2 FQNEAQ (reference sequence). Trimming removed 6 bases from V and 0 bases from J, with 18 bases in between. The CDR3 sequence: CASRPRPGQSSYNEQFF. The DNA for the CDR3 is TGTGCCAGCAGGCCCAGACCGGGACAAAGCTCCTACAATGAGCAGTTCTTC.

The chain combines TRBV13 with TRBJ1-1, with unresolved D. The CDR3 is 13 residues long. V gave up 3 bases and J gave up 0 bases, with 5 bases separating them. Germline CDR1 PRHDT, CDR2 FYEKMQ (reference sequence). The CDR3 protein is CASSFSVNTEAFF. DNA for the CDR3: TGTGCCAGCAGCTTCTCAGTGAACACTGAAGCTTTCTTT. Full variable domain (missing parts from reference TRBV13 and TRBJ1-1): AAGVIQSPRHLIKEKRETATLKCYPIPRHDTVYWYQQGPGQDPQFLISFYEKMQSDKGSIPDRFSAQQFSDYHSELNMSSLELGDSALYFCASSFSVNTEAFFGQGTRLTVV.

V is TRBV11-3 and J is TRBJ2-1; 9 bases agree with TRBD2. CDR1 SGHNT and CDR2 YENEEA come from the germline V gene. The ends lost 5 bases at V and 4 bases at J; junction bases unmatched: 3. CDR3 length equals 14 residues. The CDR3 bases are TGTGCCAGCAGCAGTAGCGGGAGATACAATGAGCAGTTCTTC. It codes for CASSSSGRYNEQFF.

The rearrangement links TRBV19 to TRBJ2-7, with no clear D. CDR1 is LNHDA and CDR2 is SQIVND in the germline V gene (reference sequence). The CDR3 extends over 15 amino acids. V was pared by 7 bases and J by 0 bases, with 16 bases between. The CDR3 reads CASNTRVPSSYEQYF. CDR3 DNA: TGTGCCAGTAATACTCGGGTCCCCAGCTCCTACGAGCAGTACTTC. The whole variable domain, remainder taken from reference TRBV19 and TRBJ2-7, is DGGITQSPKYLFRKEGQNVTLSCEQNLNHDAMYWYRQDPGQGLRLIYYSQIVNDFQKGDIAEGYSVSREKKESFPLTVTSAQKNPTAFYLCASNTRVPSSYEQYFGPGTRLTVT.

V is TRBV29-1 and J is TRBJ2-1; 7 nucleotides line up with TRBD2. Per the germline V gene, CDR1 is SQVTM and CDR2 is ANQGSEA. There are 13 residues in the CDR3. V lost 1 base and J lost 10; bases outside the gene matches: 7. CDR3 DNA: TGCAGCGTTGAAGGAGTTAGGCGGGGGGAGCAGTTCTTC. This encodes CSVEGVRRGEQFF.

This chain connects TRBV6-1 to TRBJ1-2; a weak D match, TRBD1 (6 bases). Per the germline V gene, CDR1 is MNHNS and CDR2 is SASEGT. The CDR3 runs 16 residues. V dropped 4 bases and J dropped 0 bases, with 15 bases sitting between them. For the CDR3, the DNA is TGTGCCAGCAGTGCGACGAGGACAGCTTCTAACTATGGCTACACCTTC. Protein: CASSATRTASNYGYTF.

This chain joins TRBV6-1 and TRBJ1-1; tentative D call: TRBD1 (6 bases). Germline assignment: CDR1 MNHNS and CDR2 SASEGT. The CDR3 totals 13 residues. V was pared by 4 bases and J by 6 bases, with 12 bases between. CDR3 DNA: TGTGCCAGCAGTGGGTCAGACAGGCCTGAAGCTTTCTTT. Translated, it gives CASSGSDRPEAFF.

This clone appeared once. The rearrangement joins TRBV30 to TRBJ2-1, with D perhaps TRBD1 (6 bases). This CDR3 contains 16 residues. Trimming took off 3 bases at V and 0 bases at J, with 15 bases between the two ends. CDR1 GTSNPN and CDR2 SVGIG come from the germline V gene (reference sequence). CDR3 in DNA: TGTGCCTGGAGCGGCAACAGGGTTTCCTCCTACAATGAGCAGTTCTTC. This codes for CAWSGNRVSSYNEQFF. Using reference TRBV30 and TRBJ2-1 for the parts outside the CDR3, the full variable domain is SQTIHQWPATLVQPVGSPLSLECTVEGTSNPNLYWYRQAAGRGLQLLFYSVGIGQISSEVPQNLSASRPQDRQFILSSKKLLLSDSGFYLCAWSGNRVSSYNEQFFGPGTRLTVL.

The rearrangement uses TRBV19 and TRBJ1-5, with a possible D match to TRBD1 (5 bases). Trimming pared 7 bases from V and 0 bases from J, leaving 13 bases between. Germline loops: CDR1 LNHDA, CDR2 SQIVND (reference sequence). The CDR3 extends over 15 amino acids. The CDR3 sequence: CASTLRGTSNQPQHF. The CDR3 DNA sequence: TGTGCCAGTACCCTAAGGGGTACTAGCAATCAGCCCCAGCATTTT.

V is TRBV6-5 and J is TRBJ2-3; TRBD1 agrees at 8 bases. With V trimmed by 2 bases and J by 6 bases, 4 bases remained unmatched. The CDR3 sequence is 14 residues long. The V gene's germline CDR1 is MNHEY and CDR2 SVGAGI. CDR3 protein: CASSYGQGADTQYF. The DNA for the CDR3 is TGTGCCAGCAGTTACGGACAGGGTGCGGATACGCAGTATTTT.

This sequence joins TRBV5-1 and TRBJ2-1; 7 positions agree with TRBD2. The V gene's germline CDR1 is SGHRS and CDR2 YFSETQ. Losses at the gene ends were 1 base for V and 1 base for J; bases not matched to a gene: 5. This CDR3 has 16 amino acids. The CDR3 here is CASSLQAGTSYNEQFF. In DNA form, the CDR3 reads TGCGCCAGCAGCTTGCAAGCGGGGACTTCCTACAATGAGCAGTTCTTC. Using reference TRBV5-1 and TRBJ2-1 for the parts outside the CDR3, the full variable domain is KAGVTQTPRYLIKTRGQQVTLSCSPISGHRSVSWYQQTPGQGLQFLFEYFSETQRNKGNFPGRFSGRQFSNSRSEMNVSTLELGDSALYLCASSLQAGTSYNEQFFGPGTRLTVL.

The sample holds one count of this clone. The rearrangement links TRBV7-3 to TRBJ2-7; TRBD1 might be the D (5 bases). CDR1 and CDR2 (germline): SGHTA, FQGTGA. Trimming pared 6 bases from V and 2 bases from J, leaving 23 bases between. The CDR3 runs to 17 residues. The CDR3 region has the DNA TGTGCCAGCAGACCCACCCCAAAGGGGAATTCTGCCTACGAGCAGTACTTC. It translates to CASRPTPKGNSAYEQYF.

The chain couples TRBV28 to TRBJ2-7; D uncertain. The ends were cut back, 2 bases at V and 0 bases at J, with 11 bases in the middle. Germline V gene data show CDR1 as MDHEN and CDR2 as SYDVKM. This CDR3 is 15 amino acids long. The CDR3 region has the DNA TGTGCCAGCAGTTTAGGTACTTTTAACTCCTACGAGCAGTACTTC. This translates into CASSLGTFNSYEQYF.

The chain combines TRBV5-1 with TRBJ2-2; 7 bases map to TRBD2. The CDR3 runs to 14 residues. Germline trimming cut 0 bases from V and 5 bases from J; bases unmatched to any gene: 1. Germline CDR1 and CDR2: SGHRS and YFSETQ. CDR3 amino acids: CASSLAAGTGELFF. CDR3 nucleotide sequence: TGCGCCAGCAGCTTGGCAGCGGGGACCGGGGAGCTGTTTTTT.

V gene TRBV6-1 combines with J gene TRBJ2-7, with 9 bases matching TRBD2. J gave up 1 base and V 3 bases, and 16 bases lay outside the gene matches. Germline CDR1 and CDR2: MNHNS and SASEGT. This CDR3 contains 19 residues. The CDR3: CASSEIINAGTSTSYEQYF. The CDR3 DNA follows: TGTGCCAGCAGTGAGATTATAAACGCCGGGACTAGCACGTCCTACGAGCAGTACTTC.

The chain joins TRBV27 to TRBJ1-5; 7 nucleotides line up with TRBD1. The CDR3 spans 15 residues. Trimming at V came to 5 bases and at J to 3 bases, leaving 7 bases not matched to a gene. The germline gives CDR1 MNHEY, CDR2 SMNVEV (reference sequence). CDR3 in DNA: TGTGCCAGCAGTAGGAGACAGGGAAACAATCAGCCCCAGCATTTT. Protein sequence: CASSRRQGNNQPQHF.

The chain couples TRBV5-1 to TRBJ1-1, with a weak D call TRBD1 (5 bases). Germline loops: CDR1 SGHRS, CDR2 YFSETQ. The length of the CDR3 is 13 residues. V was clipped by 3 bases and J by 11 bases, with 17 bases between them. The CDR3 spells CASSSDTGLGAFF. CDR3 in DNA: TGCGCCAGCAGCTCGGACACCGGTTTAGGTGCTTTCTTT.

J is TRBJ1-1 and V is TRBV27, with unresolved D. With 3 bases removed from V and 6 bases from J, the gap between germline ends came to 11 bases. This CDR3 comprises 13 residues. CDR1 and CDR2 from the germline V gene are MNHEY and SMNVEV (reference sequence). CDR3 protein: CASSFAGYAEAFF. Here the CDR3 DNA reads TGTGCCAGCAGTTTCGCGGGGTACGCTGAAGCTTTCTTT.

This chain joins TRBV7-9 and TRBJ2-7; D possibly corresponds to TRBD2 (6 bases). The germline V gene encodes CDR1 SEHNR and CDR2 FQNEAQ (reference sequence). The CDR3 is 16 amino acids. V lost 5 bases and J 3 bases, leaving 20 bases between the germline ends. CDR3 in amino acids: CASSLPVGGAYYEQYF. CDR3 bases: TGTGCCAGCAGCCTCCCGGTAGGAGGGGCCTACTACGAGCAGTACTTC.

V gene TRBV9 combines with J gene TRBJ2-2; TRBD2 is a possible D gene (5 bases). Trimming removed 5 bases from V and 1 base from J, with 15 bases in between. Germline-derived CDR1 and CDR2 are SGDLS and YYNGEE. There are 16 residues in the CDR3. The DNA of the CDR3 is TGTGCCAGCAGGGACCTTAACCGGGGGAACACCGGGGAGCTGTTTTTT. Protein sequence: CASRDLNRGNTGELFF.

V gene TRBV28 combines with J gene TRBJ2-2; 8 positions agree with TRBD2. Trimming removed 2 bases from V and 5 bases from J; junction bases left unmatched: 13. The CDR3 runs to 18 residues. Germline CDR1 is MDHEN and CDR2 is SYDVKM. CDR3 sequence (DNA): TGTGCCAGCAGTTTAGCCACCGGTGCGGGAGGCGGGACCGGGGAGCTGTTTTTT. It encodes CASSLATGAGGGTGELFF.

This chain connects TRBV5-1 to TRBJ1-1; TRBD1 agrees at 10 bases. The J segment lost 6 bases and the V segment lost 0 bases, leaving 8 bases of the junction unmatched. From germline, CDR1 is SGHRS and CDR2 YFSETQ. The CDR3 is made up of 16 amino acids. In nucleotides, the CDR3 is TGCGCCAGCAGCTTGGGGGACAGGGGAGGTCTCGCTGAAGCTTTCTTT. This encodes CASSLGDRGGLAEAFF.